Given below is one T cell receptor (beta chain) in context. This specimen belongs to a study of OX40 agonist ivuxolimab in advanced cancers. CDR3 length equals 14 residues. Germline loops: CDR1 SGDLS, CDR2 YYNGEE. Losses at the gene ends were 3 bases for V and 5 bases for J; bases not matched to a gene: 2. Some clones are missing from TCRdb's copy, which holds only in-frame ones; the method was immunoSEQ multiplex PCR. The table lists roughly 68,000 clones, around 83% of them singletons. The sample consisted of CD4+ or CD8+ T cells sorted from blood, taken in a trial of the OX40 agonist ivuxolimab. The chain carries TRBV9 and TRBJ1-6, with 7 bases fitting TRBD1. The receptor comes from an adult with an advanced solid tumor such as melanoma, head and neck, liver or kidney cancer. The CDR3 nucleotides are TGTGCCAGCAGCGGGGGGACAGATAATTCACCCCTCCACTTT. Translated, it gives CASSGGTDNSPLHF.